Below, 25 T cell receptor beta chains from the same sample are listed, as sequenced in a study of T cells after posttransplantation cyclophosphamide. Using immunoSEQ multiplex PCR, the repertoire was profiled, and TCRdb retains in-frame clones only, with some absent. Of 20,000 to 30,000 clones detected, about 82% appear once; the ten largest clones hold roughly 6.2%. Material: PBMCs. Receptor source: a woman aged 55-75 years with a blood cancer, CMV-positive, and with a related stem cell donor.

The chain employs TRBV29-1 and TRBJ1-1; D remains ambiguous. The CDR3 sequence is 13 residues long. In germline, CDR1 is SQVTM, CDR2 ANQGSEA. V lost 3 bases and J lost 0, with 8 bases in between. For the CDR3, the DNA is TGCAGCGTTGAGAGGTCCGTGAACACTGAAGCTTTCTTT. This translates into CSVERSVNTEAFF.

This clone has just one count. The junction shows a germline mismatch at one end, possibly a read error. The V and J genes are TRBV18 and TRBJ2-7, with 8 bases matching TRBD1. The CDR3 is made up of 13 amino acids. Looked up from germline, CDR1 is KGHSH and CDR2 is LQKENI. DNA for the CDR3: TGTGTCAGCTCACCGGACAGGGCGGCCGAGCAGTACTTC. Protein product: CVSSPDRAAEQYF.

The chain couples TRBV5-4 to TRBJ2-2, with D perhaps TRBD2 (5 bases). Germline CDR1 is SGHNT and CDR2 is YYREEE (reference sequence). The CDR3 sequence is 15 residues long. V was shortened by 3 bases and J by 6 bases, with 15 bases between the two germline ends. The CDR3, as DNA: TGTGCCAGCAGCTCGGGGTTAACCCCCCCCGGGGAGCTGTTTTTT. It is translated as CASSSGLTPPGELFF.

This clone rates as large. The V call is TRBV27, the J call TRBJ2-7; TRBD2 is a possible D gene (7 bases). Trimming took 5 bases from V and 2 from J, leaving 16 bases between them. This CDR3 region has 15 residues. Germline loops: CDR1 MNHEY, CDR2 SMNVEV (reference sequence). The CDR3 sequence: CASSPYAGAPYEQYF. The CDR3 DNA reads TGTGCCAGCAGTCCATACGCGGGGGCTCCCTACGAGCAGTACTTC.

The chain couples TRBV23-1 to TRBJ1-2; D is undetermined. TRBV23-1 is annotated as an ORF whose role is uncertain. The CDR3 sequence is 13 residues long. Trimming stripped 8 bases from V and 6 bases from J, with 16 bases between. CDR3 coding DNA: TGCGCCAGCTCCTGCCGGGGTAAGAATGGCTACACCTTC. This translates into CASSCRGKNGYTF.

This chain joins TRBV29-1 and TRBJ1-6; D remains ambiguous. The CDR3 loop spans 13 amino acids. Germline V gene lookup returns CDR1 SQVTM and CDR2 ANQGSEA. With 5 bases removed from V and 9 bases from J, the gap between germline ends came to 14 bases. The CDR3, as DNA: TGCAGCGTTTCTACGGAGATAGGTTCACCCCTCCACTTT. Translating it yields CSVSTEIGSPLHF. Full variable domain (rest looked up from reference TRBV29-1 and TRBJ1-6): SAVISQKPSRDICQRGTSLTIQCQVDSQVTMMFWYRQQPGQSLTLIATANQGSEATYESGFVIDKFPISRPNLTFSTLTVSNMSPEDSSIYLCSVSTEIGSPLHFGNGTRLTVT.

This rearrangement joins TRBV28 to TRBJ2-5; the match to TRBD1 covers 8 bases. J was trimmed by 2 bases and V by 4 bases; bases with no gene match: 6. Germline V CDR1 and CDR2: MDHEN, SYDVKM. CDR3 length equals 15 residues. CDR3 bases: TGTGCCAGCAGTTCTCAGGGGGCGCGACAAGAGACCCAGTACTTC. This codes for CASSSQGARQETQYF.

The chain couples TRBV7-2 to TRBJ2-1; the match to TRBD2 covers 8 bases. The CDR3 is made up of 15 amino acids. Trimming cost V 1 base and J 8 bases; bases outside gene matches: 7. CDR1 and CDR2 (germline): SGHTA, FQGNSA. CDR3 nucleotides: TGTGCCAGCAGCTTAGTCGGGAGGGCGGGCGATGAGCAGTTCTTC. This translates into CASSLVGRAGDEQFF.

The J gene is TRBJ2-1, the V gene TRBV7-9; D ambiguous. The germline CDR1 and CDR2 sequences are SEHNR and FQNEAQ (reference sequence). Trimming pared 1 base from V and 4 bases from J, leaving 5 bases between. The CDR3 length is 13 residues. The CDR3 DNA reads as TGTGCCAGCAGCTTAGACGGTTACAATGAGCAGTTCTTC. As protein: CASSLDGYNEQFF.

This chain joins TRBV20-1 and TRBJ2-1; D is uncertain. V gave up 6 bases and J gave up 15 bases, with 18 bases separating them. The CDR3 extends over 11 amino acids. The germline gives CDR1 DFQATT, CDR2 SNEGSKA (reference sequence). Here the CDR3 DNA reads TGCAGTGCAACGACTCCCCGGCATCTGTTCTTC. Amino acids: CSATTPRHLFF.

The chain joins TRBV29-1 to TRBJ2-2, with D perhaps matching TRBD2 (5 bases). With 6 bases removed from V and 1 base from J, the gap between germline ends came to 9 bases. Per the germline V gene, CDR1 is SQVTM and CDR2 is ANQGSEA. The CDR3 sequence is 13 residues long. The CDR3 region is CSVNRGNTGELFF. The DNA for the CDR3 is TGCAGCGTCAATCGGGGGAACACCGGGGAGCTGTTTTTT.

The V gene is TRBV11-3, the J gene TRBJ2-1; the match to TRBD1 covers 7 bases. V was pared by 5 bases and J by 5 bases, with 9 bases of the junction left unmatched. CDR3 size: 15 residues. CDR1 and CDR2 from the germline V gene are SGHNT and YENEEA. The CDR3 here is CASSLQPGQHNEQFF. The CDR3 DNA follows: TGTGCCAGCAGCCTACAGCCGGGACAGCACAATGAGCAGTTCTTC.

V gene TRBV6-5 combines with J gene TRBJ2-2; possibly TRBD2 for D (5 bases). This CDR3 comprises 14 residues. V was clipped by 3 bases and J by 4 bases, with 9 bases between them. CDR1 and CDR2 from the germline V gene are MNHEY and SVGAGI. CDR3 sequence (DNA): TGTGCCAGCAGTTATCCGGGATTCACCGGGGAGCTGTTTTTT. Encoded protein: CASSYPGFTGELFF.

The CDR3 bases are TGTGCCAGTAGTCCTAGCGGCCCACTCACCCATGAGCAGTTCTTC. Translated: CASSPSGPLTHEQFF. This chain connects TRBV19 to TRBJ2-1; TRBD2 agrees at 7 bases. CDR1 is LNHDA and CDR2 is SQIVND in the germline V gene (reference sequence). The CDR3 covers 15 residues. J gave up 8 bases and V 5 bases, and 12 bases lay outside the gene matches.

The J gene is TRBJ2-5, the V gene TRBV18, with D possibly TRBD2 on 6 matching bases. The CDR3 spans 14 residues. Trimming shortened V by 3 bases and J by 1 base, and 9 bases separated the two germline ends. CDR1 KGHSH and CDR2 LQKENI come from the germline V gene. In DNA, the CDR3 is TGTGCCAGCTCACCCTACGGGGGCCAAGAGACCCAGTACTTC. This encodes CASSPYGGQETQYF.

The CDR3 spells CASSLSRLDNEQFF. The CDR3, as DNA: TGTGCCAGCTCCCTGAGTCGTTTAGACAATGAGCAGTTCTTC. The V gene is TRBV18, the J gene TRBJ2-1; D call uncertain. This CDR3 is built from 14 residues. From germline, CDR1 is KGHSH and CDR2 LQKENI. V lost 6 bases to trimming and J lost 5 bases, with 14 bases between them.

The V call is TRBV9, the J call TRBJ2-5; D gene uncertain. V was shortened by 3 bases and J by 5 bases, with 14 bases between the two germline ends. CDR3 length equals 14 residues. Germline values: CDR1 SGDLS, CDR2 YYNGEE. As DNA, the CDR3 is TGTGCCAGCAGCGCGAAGAACGTACGGGAGACCCAGTACTTC. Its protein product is CASSAKNVRETQYF.

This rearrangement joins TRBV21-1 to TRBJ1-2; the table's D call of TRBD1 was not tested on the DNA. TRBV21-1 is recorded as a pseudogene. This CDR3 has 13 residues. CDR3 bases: TGTGCCAGTCCTTGCCAGGGAAACTATGGCTACACCTTC. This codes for CASPCQGNYGYTF.

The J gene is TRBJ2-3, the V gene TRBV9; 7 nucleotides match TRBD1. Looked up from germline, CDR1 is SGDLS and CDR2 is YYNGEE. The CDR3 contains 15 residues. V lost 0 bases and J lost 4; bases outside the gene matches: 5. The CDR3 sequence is CASSVDNRGSDTQYF. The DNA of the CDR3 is TGTGCCAGCAGCGTAGATAACAGGGGTTCAGATACGCAGTATTTT.

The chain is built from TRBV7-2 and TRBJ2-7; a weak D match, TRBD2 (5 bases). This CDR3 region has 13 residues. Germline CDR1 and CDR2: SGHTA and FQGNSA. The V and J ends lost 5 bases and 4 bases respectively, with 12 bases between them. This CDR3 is CASSTRAAYEQYF. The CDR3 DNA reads TGTGCCAGCAGCACGAGGGCTGCGTACGAGCAGTACTTC.

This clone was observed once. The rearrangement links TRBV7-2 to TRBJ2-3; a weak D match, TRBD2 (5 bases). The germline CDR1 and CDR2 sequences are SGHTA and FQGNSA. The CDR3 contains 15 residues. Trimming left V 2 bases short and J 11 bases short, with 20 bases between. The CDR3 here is CASSLSGAPLSKQYF. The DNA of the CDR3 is TGTGCCAGCAGCTTAAGCGGAGCCCCTCTTAGTAAGCAGTATTTT.

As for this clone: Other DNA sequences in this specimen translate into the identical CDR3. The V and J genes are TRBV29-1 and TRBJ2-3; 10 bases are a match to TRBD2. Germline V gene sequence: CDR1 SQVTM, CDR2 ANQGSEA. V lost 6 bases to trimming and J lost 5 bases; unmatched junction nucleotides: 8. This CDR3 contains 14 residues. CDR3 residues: CSVAPSGGVDTQYF. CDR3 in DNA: TGCAGCGTCGCACCTAGCGGGGGAGTAGATACGCAGTATTTT.

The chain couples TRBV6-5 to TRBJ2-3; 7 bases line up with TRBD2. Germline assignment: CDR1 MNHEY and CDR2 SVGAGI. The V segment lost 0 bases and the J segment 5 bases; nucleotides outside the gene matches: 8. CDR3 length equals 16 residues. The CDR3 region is CASSYSRLAVKDTQYF. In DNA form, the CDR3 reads TGTGCCAGCAGTTACTCGCGCCTAGCGGTCAAAGATACGCAGTATTTT.

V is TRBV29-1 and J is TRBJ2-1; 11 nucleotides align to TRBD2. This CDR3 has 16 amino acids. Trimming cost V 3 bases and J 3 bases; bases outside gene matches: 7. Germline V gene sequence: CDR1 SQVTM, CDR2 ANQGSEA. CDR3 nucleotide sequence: TGCAGCGTTGAGGGGGACGGGACTAGCGGCTACAATGAGCAGTTCTTC. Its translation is CSVEGDGTSGYNEQFF.

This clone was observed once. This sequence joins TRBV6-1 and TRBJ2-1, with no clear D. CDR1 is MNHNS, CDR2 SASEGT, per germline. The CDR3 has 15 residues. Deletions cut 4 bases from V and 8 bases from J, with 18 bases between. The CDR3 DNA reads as TGTGCCAGCAGTGGCCCCGGGTTCTCGAGGCATGAGCAGTTCTTC. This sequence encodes CASSGPGFSRHEQFF.